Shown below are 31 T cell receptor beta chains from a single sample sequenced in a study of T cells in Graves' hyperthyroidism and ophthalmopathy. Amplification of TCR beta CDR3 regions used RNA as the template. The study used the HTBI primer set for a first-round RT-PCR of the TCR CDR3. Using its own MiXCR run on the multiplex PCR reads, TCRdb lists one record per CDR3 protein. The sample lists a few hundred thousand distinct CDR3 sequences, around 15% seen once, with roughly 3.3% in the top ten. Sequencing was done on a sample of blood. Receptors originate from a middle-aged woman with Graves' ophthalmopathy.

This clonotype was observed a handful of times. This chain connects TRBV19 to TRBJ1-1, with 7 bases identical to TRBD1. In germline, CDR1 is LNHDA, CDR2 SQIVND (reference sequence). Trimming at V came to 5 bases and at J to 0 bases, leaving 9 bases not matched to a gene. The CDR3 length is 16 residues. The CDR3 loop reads CASSDGTAKMNTEAFF. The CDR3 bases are TGTGCCAGTAGTGACGGGACAGCGAAAATGAACACTGAAGCTTTCTTT. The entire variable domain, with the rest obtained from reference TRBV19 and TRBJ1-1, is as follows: DGGITQSPKYLFRKEGQNVTLSCEQNLNHDAMYWYRQDPGQGLRLIYYSQIVNDFQKGDIAEGYSVSREKKESFPLTVTSAQKNPTAFYLCASSDGTAKMNTEAFFGQGTRLTVV.

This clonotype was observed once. The CDR3 here is CASSVSGGGNEQFF. The CDR3, as DNA: TGTGCCAGCAGTGTTAGCGGGGGGGGTAATGAGCAGTTCTTC. V and J are TRBV12-3 or TRBV12-4 and TRBJ2-1; 11 bases line up with TRBD2. With 5 bases clipped from V and 7 bases from J, the junction kept 4 bases outside the gene matches. The CDR3 runs to 14 residues.

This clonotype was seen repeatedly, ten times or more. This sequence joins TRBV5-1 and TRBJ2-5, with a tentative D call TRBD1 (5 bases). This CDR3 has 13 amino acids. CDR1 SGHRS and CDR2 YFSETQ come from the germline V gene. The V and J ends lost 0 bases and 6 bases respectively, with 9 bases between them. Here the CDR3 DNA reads TGCGCCAGCAGCTTGGTCCTGGGGCAGACCCAGTACTTC. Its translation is CASSLVLGQTQYF. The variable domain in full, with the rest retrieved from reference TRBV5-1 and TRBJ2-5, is KAGVTQTPRYLIKTRGQQVTLSCSPISGHRSVSWYQQTPGQGLQFLFEYFSETQRNKGNFPGRFSGRQFSNSRSEMNVSTLELGDSALYLCASSLVLGQTQYFGPGTRLLVL.

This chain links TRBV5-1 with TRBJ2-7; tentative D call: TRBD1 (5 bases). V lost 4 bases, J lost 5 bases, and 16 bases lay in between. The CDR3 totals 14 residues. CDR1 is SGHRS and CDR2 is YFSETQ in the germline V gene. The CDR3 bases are TGCGCCAGCAGCGAACAGGTCTCATCTAACGAGCAGTACTTC. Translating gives CASSEQVSSNEQYF.

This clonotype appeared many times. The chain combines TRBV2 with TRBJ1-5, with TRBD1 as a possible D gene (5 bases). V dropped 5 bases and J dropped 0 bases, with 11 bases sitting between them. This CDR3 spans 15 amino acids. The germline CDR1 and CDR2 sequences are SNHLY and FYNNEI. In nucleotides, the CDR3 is TGTGCCAGCAGTTTAGCGACAGATAGCAATCAGCCCCAGCATTTT. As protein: CASSLATDSNQPQHF. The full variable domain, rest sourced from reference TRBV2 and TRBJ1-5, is EPEVTQTPSHQVTQMGQEVILRCVPISNHLYFYWYRQILGQKVEFLVSFYNNEISEKSEIFDDQFSVERPDGSNFTLKIRSTKLEDSAMYFCASSLATDSNQPQHFGDGTRLSIL.

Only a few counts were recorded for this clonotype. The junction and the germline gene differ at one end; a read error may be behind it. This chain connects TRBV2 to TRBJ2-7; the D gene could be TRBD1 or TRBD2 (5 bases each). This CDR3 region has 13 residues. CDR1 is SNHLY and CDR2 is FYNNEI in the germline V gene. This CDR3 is CASSVREPYEQHF. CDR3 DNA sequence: TGTGCCAGCAGTGTCAGGGAGCCCTACGAGCAGCACTTC.

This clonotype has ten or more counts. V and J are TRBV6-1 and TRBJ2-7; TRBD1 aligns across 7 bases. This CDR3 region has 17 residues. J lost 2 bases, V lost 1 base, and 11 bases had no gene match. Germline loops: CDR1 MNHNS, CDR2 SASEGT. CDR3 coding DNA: TGTGCCAGCAGTGAAGTCAACGGCGCAGGGGGAACCTACGAGCAGTACTTC. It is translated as CASSEVNGAGGTYEQYF.

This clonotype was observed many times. The CDR3 region has the DNA TGTGCCAGCAACCACCGGACTTCGAACACCGGGGAGCTGTTTTTT. Translation gives CASNHRTSNTGELFF. This chain connects TRBV6-1 to TRBJ2-2; TRBD2 is a possible D gene (5 bases). Germline CDR1 and CDR2: MNHNS and SASEGT. The length of the CDR3 is 15 residues. The V end lost 7 bases, the J end lost 0 bases, and 12 bases lay between the germline ends.

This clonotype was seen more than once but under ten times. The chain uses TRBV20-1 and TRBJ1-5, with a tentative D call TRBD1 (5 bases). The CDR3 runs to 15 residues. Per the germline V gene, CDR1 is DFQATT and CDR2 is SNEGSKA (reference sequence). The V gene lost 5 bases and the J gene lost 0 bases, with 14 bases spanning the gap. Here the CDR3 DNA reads TGCAGTGCTGCGACGACAGCGTATAGCAATCAGCCCCAGCATTTT. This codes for CSAATTAYSNQPQHF.

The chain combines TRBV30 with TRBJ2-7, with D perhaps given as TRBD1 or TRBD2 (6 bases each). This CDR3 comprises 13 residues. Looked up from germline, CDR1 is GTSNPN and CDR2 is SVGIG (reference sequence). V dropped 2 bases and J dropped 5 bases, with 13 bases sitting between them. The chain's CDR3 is CAWSSIGGNEQYF. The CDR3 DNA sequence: TGTGCCTGGAGTTCAATAGGGGGGAACGAGCAGTACTTC.

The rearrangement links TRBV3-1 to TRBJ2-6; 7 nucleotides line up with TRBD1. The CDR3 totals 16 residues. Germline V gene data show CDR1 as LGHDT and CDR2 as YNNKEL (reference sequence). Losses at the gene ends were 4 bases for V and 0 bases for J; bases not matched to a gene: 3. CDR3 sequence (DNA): TGTGCCAGCAGCCGGGACAGCGGCTCTGGGGCCAACGTCCTGACTTTC. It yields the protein CASSRDSGSGANVLTF.

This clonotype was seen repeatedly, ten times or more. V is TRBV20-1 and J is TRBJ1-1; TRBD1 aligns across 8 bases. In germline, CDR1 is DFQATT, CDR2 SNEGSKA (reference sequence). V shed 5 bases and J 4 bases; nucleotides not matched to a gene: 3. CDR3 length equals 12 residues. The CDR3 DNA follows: TGCAGTGCTGCCAGGGGGCCCACTGAAGCTTTCTTT. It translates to CSAARGPTEAFF.

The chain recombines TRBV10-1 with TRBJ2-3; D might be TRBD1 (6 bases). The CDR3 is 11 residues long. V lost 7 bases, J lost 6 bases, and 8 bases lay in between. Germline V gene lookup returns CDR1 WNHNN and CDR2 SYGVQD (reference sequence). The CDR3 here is CASNRVDTQYF. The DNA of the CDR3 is TGCGCCAGCAACAGGGTTGATACGCAGTATTTT.

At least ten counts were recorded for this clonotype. CDR3 DNA: TGTGCCAGCAGCTTACTATCGGGGACCTACAATGAGCAGTTCTTC. Translation: CASSLLSGTYNEQFF. The chain combines TRBV7-9 with TRBJ2-1, with TRBD2 as a possible D gene (5 bases). This CDR3 has 15 amino acids. Germline V gene sequence: CDR1 SEHNR, CDR2 FQNEAQ (reference sequence). Trimming took off 2 bases at V and 2 bases at J, with 10 bases between the two ends.

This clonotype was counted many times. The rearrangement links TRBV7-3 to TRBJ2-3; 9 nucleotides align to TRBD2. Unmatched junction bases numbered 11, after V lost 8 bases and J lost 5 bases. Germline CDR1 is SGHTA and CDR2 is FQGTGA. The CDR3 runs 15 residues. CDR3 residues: CASGRGAGGVDTQYF. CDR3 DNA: TGTGCCAGCGGCCGTGGAGCGGGAGGCGTAGATACGCAGTATTTT.

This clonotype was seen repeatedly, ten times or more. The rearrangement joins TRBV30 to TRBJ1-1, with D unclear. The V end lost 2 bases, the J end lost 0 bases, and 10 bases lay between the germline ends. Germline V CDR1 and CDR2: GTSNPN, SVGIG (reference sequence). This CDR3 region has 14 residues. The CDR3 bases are TGTGCCTGGAGTCAGCCTCGGATGAACACTGAAGCTTTCTTT. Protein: CAWSQPRMNTEAFF.

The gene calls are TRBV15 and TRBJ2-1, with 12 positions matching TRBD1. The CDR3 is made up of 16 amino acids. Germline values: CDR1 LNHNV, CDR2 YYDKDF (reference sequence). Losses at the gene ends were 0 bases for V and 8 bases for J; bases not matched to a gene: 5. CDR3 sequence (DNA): TGTGCCACCAGCAGAGATCCGGGACAGGGGGCATATGAGCAGTTCTTC. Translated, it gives CATSRDPGQGAYEQFF.

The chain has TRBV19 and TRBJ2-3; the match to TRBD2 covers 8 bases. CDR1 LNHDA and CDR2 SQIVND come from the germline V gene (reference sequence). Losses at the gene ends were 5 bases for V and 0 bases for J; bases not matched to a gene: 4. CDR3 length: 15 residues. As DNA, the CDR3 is TGTGCCAGTAGTGCTGGGACTAGAAGCACAGATACGCAGTATTTT. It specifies CASSAGTRSTDTQYF.

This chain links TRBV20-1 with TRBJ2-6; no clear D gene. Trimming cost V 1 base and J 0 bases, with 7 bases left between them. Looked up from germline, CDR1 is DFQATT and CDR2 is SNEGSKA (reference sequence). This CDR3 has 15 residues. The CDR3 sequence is CSARARFSGANVLTF. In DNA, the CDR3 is TGCAGTGCTAGAGCTCGATTCTCTGGGGCCAACGTCCTGACTTTC.

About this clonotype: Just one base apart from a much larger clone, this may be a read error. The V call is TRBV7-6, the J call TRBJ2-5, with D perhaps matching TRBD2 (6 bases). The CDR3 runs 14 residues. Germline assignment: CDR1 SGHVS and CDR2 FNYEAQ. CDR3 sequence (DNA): TGTGCCGGCAGCTTAGCGGCCCCTCGGGAGACCCAGTACTTC. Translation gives CAGSLAAPRETQYF.

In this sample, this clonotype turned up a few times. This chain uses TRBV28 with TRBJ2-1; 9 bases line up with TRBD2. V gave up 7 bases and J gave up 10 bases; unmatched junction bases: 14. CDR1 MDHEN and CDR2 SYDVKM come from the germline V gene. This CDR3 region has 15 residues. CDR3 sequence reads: CASIAAGGLGREQFF. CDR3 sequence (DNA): TGTGCCAGCATCGCCGCGGGAGGGTTGGGGCGAGAGCAGTTCTTC.

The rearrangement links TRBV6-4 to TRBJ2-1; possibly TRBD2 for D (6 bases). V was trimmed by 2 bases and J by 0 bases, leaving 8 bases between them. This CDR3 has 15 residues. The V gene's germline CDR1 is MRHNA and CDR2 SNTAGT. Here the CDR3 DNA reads TGTGCCAGCAGTGACGGAGCGGGCTCCTACAATGAGCAGTTCTTC. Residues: CASSDGAGSYNEQFF.

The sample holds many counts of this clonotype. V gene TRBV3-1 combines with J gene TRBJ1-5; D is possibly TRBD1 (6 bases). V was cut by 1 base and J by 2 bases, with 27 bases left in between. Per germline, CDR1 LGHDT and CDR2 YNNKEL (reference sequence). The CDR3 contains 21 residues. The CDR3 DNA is TGTGCCAGCAGCCAAGGAGCCGGGACACCAGGTAGCGGTGGGGGCAATCAGCCCCAGCATTTT. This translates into CASSQGAGTPGSGGGNQPQHF.

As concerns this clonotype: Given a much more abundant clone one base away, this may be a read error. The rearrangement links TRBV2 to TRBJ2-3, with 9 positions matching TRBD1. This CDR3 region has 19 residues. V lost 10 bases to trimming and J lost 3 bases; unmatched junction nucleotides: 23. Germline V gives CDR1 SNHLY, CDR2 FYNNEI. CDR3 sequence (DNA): TGTGCCACCGTGGATCTCCCCAGTCGGGACAGGGTTCGGACAGATACGCAGTATTTT. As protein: CATVDLPSRDRVRTDTQYF.

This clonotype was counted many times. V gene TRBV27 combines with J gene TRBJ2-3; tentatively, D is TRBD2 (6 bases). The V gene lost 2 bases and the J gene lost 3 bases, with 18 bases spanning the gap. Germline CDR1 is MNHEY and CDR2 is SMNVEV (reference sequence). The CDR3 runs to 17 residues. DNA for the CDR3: TGTGCCAGCAGTTTAAGGGTCAGCGGGTTTACTACAGATACGCAGTATTTT. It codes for CASSLRVSGFTTDTQYF.

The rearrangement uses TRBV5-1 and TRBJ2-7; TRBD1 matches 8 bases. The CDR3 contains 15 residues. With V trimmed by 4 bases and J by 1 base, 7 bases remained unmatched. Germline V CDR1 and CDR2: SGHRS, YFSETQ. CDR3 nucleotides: TGCGCCAGCAGCGGCGGACAGGGAAAATCCTACGAGCAGTACTTC. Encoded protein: CASSGGQGKSYEQYF.

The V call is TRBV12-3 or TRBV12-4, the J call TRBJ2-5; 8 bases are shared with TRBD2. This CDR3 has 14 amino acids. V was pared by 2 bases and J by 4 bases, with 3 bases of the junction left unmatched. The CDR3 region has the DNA TGTGCCAGCAGTTTAATGGCGGGGGGAGAGACCCAGTACTTC. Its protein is CASSLMAGGETQYF.

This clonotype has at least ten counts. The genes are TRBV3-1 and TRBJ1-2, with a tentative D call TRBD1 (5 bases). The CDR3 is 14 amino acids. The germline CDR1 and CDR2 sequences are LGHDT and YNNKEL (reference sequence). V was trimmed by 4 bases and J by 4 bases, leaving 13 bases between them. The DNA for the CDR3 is TGTGCCAGCAGCCCAAGAGGGGCCGGCTATGGCTACACCTTC. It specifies CASSPRGAGYGYTF.

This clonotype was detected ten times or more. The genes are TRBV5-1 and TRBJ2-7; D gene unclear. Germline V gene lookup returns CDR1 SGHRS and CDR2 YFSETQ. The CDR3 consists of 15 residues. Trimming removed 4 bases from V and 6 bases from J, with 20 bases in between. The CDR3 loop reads CASSRSVTEGGEQYF. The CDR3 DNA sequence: TGCGCCAGCAGCCGCTCGGTGACGGAAGGTGGCGAGCAGTACTTC.

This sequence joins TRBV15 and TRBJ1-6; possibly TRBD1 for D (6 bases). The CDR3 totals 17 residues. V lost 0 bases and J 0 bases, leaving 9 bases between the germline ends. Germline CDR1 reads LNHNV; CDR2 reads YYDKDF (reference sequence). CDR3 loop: CATSRDTGSSYNSPLHF. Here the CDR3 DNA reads TGTGCCACCAGCAGAGATACAGGGAGCTCCTATAATTCACCCCTCCACTTT.

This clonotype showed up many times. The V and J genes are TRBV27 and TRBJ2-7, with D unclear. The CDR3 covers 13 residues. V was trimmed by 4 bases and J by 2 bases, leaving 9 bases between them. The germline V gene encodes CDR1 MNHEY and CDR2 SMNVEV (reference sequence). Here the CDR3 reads CASSSINTYEQYF. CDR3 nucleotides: TGTGCCAGCAGTTCGATAAACACCTACGAGCAGTACTTC.